The next 22 T cell receptor beta chains were all read from a single sample in a study of cytomegalovirus exposure and HLA in healthy donors. The PCR ran on 60 Vbeta and 13 Jbeta primers. Assay used: immunoSEQ multiplex PCR; TCRdb lists only in-frame clones, some missing. This repertoire shows about 35,000 clones, 70% to 80% found once; its top ten account for around 8.4%. Material: PBMCs. These receptors all come from a woman in her twenties or thirties in good health and CMV-seropositive.

The rearrangement uses TRBV29-1 and TRBJ2-5; TRBD1 aligns across 9 bases. The DNA matches TRBJ2-7 better at its end, which makes the J call doubtful. There are 14 residues in the CDR3. CDR1 is SQVTM, CDR2 ANQGSEA, per germline. This CDR3 reads CSFARGQGPYEQYF. CDR3 DNA sequence: TGCAGCTTTGCACGGGGACAGGGACCCTACGAGCAGTACTTC.

There are a few counts of this clone. The rearrangement joins TRBV27 to TRBJ2-7, with a tentative D call TRBD1 (6 bases). CDR1 is MNHEY and CDR2 is SMNVEV in the germline V gene (reference sequence). CDR3 length: 16 residues. Trimming removed 0 bases from V and 3 bases from J, with 15 bases in between. CDR3 residues: CASSLSPQGFHYEQYF. CDR3 nucleotides: TGTGCCAGCAGTTTATCCCCACAGGGTTTTCACTACGAGCAGTACTTC.

This clone was seen only a few times. The chain links TRBV7-9 to TRBJ1-2; D remains unclear. The CDR3 extends over 15 amino acids. Trimming pared 1 base from V and 4 bases from J, leaving 13 bases between. The V gene's germline CDR1 is SEHNR and CDR2 FQNEAQ (reference sequence). Written as DNA, the CDR3 is TGTGCCAGCAGCTTAGAATCCCTAGGCGGCTATGGCTACACCTTC. Translating gives CASSLESLGGYGYTF.

The rearrangement links TRBV19 to TRBJ2-4; D might be TRBD2 (6 bases). Germline assignment: CDR1 LNHDA and CDR2 SQIVND (reference sequence). The CDR3 covers 15 residues. Trimming took off 3 bases at V and 7 bases at J, with 16 bases between the two ends. CDR3 in DNA: TGTGCCAGTAGTATTCGGGGGAGAGGTGTGAACATTCAGTACTTC. This gives the protein CASSIRGRGVNIQYF. Full variable domain (outside the CDR3, taken from reference TRBV19 and TRBJ2-4): DGGITQSPKYLFRKEGQNVTLSCEQNLNHDAMYWYRQDPGQGLRLIYYSQIVNDFQKGDIAEGYSVSREKKESFPLTVTSAQKNPTAFYLCASSIRGRGVNIQYFGAGTRLSVL.

This clone was recorded a few times. This chain joins TRBV5-4 and TRBJ1-3; D not certain. V dropped 6 bases and J dropped 2 bases, with 15 bases sitting between them. The V gene's germline CDR1 is SGHNT and CDR2 YYREEE (reference sequence). CDR3 size: 15 residues. CDR3 bases: TGTGCCAGCAAGCGAGGGCTGGGTACTGGAAACACCATATATTTT. This translates into CASKRGLGTGNTIYF. Drawing the rest from reference TRBV5-4 and TRBJ1-3, the complete variable domain is ETGVTQSPTHLIKTRGQQVTLRCSSQSGHNTVSWYQQALGQGPQFIFQYYREEENGRGNFPPRFSGLQFPNYSSELNVNALELDDSALYLCASKRGLGTGNTIYFGEGSWLTVV.

The J gene is TRBJ1-3, the V gene TRBV30; no definite D call. The V end was cut by 1 base, the J end by 0 bases, with 10 bases between. The CDR3 length is 15 residues. Germline V gene sequence: CDR1 GTSNPN, CDR2 SVGIG (reference sequence). The chain's CDR3 is CAWSDPGRSGNTIYF. For the CDR3, the DNA is TGTGCCTGGAGTGATCCGGGTCGCTCTGGAAACACCATATATTTT.

V is TRBV27 and J is TRBJ2-7; the D gene is possibly TRBD1 (5 bases). The CDR3 loop spans 15 amino acids. V dropped 1 base and J dropped 0 bases, with 10 bases sitting between them. In germline, CDR1 is MNHEY, CDR2 SMNVEV (reference sequence). The CDR3 reads CASSLYAGNSYEQYF. The CDR3 DNA reads as TGTGCCAGCAGTTTATACGCAGGGAACTCCTACGAGCAGTACTTC.

This chain uses TRBV19 with TRBJ1-4, with 9 positions matching TRBD1. There are 15 residues in the CDR3. V trimming: 6 bases; J trimming: 13 bases; junction bases outside the gene matches: 15. The germline CDR1 and CDR2 sequences are LNHDA and SQIVND (reference sequence). The CDR3 is CASSRSGTGKELLFF. DNA for the CDR3: TGTGCCAGTAGCAGGTCCGGGACAGGGAAGGAGCTACTGTTTTTT. Full variable domain (missing parts from reference TRBV19 and TRBJ1-4): DGGITQSPKYLFRKEGQNVTLSCEQNLNHDAMYWYRQDPGQGLRLIYYSQIVNDFQKGDIAEGYSVSREKKESFPLTVTSAQKNPTAFYLCASSRSGTGKELLFFGSGTQLSVL.

V is TRBV7-2 and J is TRBJ1-5; tentatively, D is TRBD1 (6 bases). Trimming cost V 6 bases and J 4 bases, with 13 bases left between them. This CDR3 contains 14 residues. Germline lookup yields CDR1 SGHTA and CDR2 FQGNSA. This CDR3 reads CASSSRQENQPQHF. The CDR3 DNA reads as TGTGCCAGCAGTTCTCGACAGGAAAATCAGCCCCAGCATTTT.

The chain uses TRBV27 and TRBJ1-2; D is perhaps TRBD1 (6 bases). The germline V gene has CDR1 MNHEY and CDR2 SMNVEV (reference sequence). V was trimmed by 10 bases and J by 4 bases, leaving 22 bases between them. CDR3 length: 15 amino acids. CDR3 sequence reads: CATGRGPHSGYGYTF. CDR3 in DNA: TGTGCCACAGGGCGGGGGCCCCATTCGGGCTATGGCTACACCTTC.

V and J are TRBV18 and TRBJ2-1, with a tentative D call TRBD2 (7 bases). The CDR3 spans 15 residues. Trimming stripped 4 bases from V and 1 base from J, with 11 bases between. Germline CDR1 reads KGHSH; CDR2 reads LQKENI. DNA for the CDR3: TGTGCCAGCTCACTGGGGGGGGCGTCCTACAATGAGCAGTTCTTC. Translated, it gives CASSLGGASYNEQFF. Full variable domain (missing parts from reference TRBV18 and TRBJ2-1): NAGVMQNPRHLVRRRGQEARLRCSPMKGHSHVYWYRQLPEEGLKFMVYLQKENIIDESGMPKERFSAEFPKEGPSILRIQQVVRGDSAAYFCASSLGGASYNEQFFGPGTRLTVL.

This sequence joins TRBV10-3 and TRBJ2-7; TRBD2 agrees at 7 bases. Trimming took 6 bases from V and 3 from J; bases not matched to a gene: 5. The CDR3 runs 13 residues. Germline CDR1 is ENHRY and CDR2 is SYGVKD. CDR3 bases: TGTGCCATCAGGGCGGGGGAAAGCTACGAGCAGTACTTC. This translates into CAIRAGESYEQYF.

The V call is TRBV2, the J call TRBJ1-4; D is unclear. The CDR3 sequence is 13 residues long. Germline V gene lookup returns CDR1 SNHLY and CDR2 FYNNEI. V lost 7 bases, J lost 8 bases, and 14 bases lay in between. The CDR3 region has the DNA TGTGCCAGCAAGGAGGACCTGGGGGAAAAACTGTTTTTT. It yields the protein CASKEDLGEKLFF.

The CDR3 here is CASSFRSAGYGYTF. In DNA form, the CDR3 reads TGTGCCAGCAGCTTCAGGAGTGCGGGCTATGGCTACACCTTC. This rearrangement joins TRBV5-4 to TRBJ1-2; D call uncertain. The V end lost 2 bases, the J end lost 4 bases, and 12 bases lay between the germline ends. CDR1 and CDR2 (germline): SGHNT, YYREEE (reference sequence). The CDR3 runs to 14 residues.

This clone was counted once. The rearrangement links TRBV6-5 to TRBJ1-5, with 8 bases matching TRBD1. CDR1 is MNHEY and CDR2 is SVGAGI in the germline V gene. CDR3 length: 14 residues. V lost 4 bases to trimming and J lost 2 bases; unmatched junction nucleotides: 1. CDR3: CASSLTGGNQPQHF. CDR3 DNA sequence: TGTGCCAGCAGTTTGACAGGGGGCAATCAGCCCCAGCATTTT.

The genes are TRBV7-9 and TRBJ2-1, with TRBD1 matching over 10 bases. CDR3 size: 17 residues. V dropped 4 bases and J dropped 8; count of bases not matched to a gene: 14. Germline V lookup: CDR1 SEHNR, CDR2 FQNEAQ (reference sequence). The CDR3: CASSSKFRDRGTHEQFF. The CDR3 coding sequence is TGTGCCAGCAGCTCCAAATTCCGGGACAGGGGTACTCATGAGCAGTTCTTC.

J is TRBJ2-7 and V is TRBV6-1, with a weak D call TRBD1 (6 bases). With 4 bases removed from V and 0 bases from J, the gap between germline ends came to 13 bases. Germline V gives CDR1 MNHNS, CDR2 SASEGT. The CDR3 is made up of 15 amino acids. CDR3 amino acids: CASSADRFFSYEQYF. DNA for the CDR3: TGTGCCAGCAGTGCCGACAGGTTTTTCTCCTACGAGCAGTACTTC.

DNA of the CDR3: TGTGCCAGCAGCTTAAACCCTTCGGTAGCGGGAGAACCCTACAATGAGCAGTTCTTC. Protein sequence: CASSLNPSVAGEPYNEQFF. The chain employs TRBV7-3 and TRBJ2-1; 9 nucleotides agree with TRBD2. The CDR3 spans 19 residues. V shed 1 base, J shed 2 bases, and the junction held 12 bases outside the gene matches. Looked up from germline, CDR1 is SGHTA and CDR2 is FQGTGA.

This chain links TRBV5-4 with TRBJ2-3; 9 bases agree with TRBD2. Germline CDR1 reads SGHNT; CDR2 reads YYREEE (reference sequence). The J segment lost 3 bases and the V segment lost 4 bases, leaving 6 bases of the junction unmatched. The CDR3 is 15 residues long. CDR3 residues: CASSEAGGRTDTQYF. The DNA of the CDR3 is TGTGCCAGCAGCGAAGCGGGGGGAAGAACAGATACGCAGTATTTT. The full variable domain, its missing parts supplied by reference TRBV5-4 and TRBJ2-3, is ETGVTQSPTHLIKTRGQQVTLRCSSQSGHNTVSWYQQALGQGPQFIFQYYREEENGRGNFPPRFSGLQFPNYSSELNVNALELDDSALYLCASSEAGGRTDTQYFGPGTRLTVL.

The rearrangement uses TRBV5-1 and TRBJ2-1; 13 nucleotides align to TRBD2. Germline V gene data show CDR1 as SGHRS and CDR2 as YFSETQ. V lost 0 bases to trimming and J lost 3 bases; unmatched junction nucleotides: 6. The CDR3 has 18 residues. In DNA form, the CDR3 reads TGCGCCAGCAGCTTGGCCCGGACTAGCGGGGGAGTCTACAATGAGCAGTTCTTC. It codes for CASSLARTSGGVYNEQFF.

The gene calls are TRBV27 and TRBJ1-5; D possibly corresponds to TRBD1 (6 bases). The CDR3 contains 15 residues. V was cut by 6 bases and J by 7 bases, with 19 bases left in between. Germline V gene lookup returns CDR1 MNHEY and CDR2 SMNVEV (reference sequence). In nucleotides, the CDR3 is TGTGCCAGCAGATCCGTTGCGGGGGGCGCGCAGCCCCAGCATTTT. Its translation: CASRSVAGGAQPQHF.

The rearrangement joins TRBV5-1 to TRBJ2-1; 12 bases agree with TRBD2. This CDR3 comprises 17 residues. The V segment lost 4 bases and the J segment 0 bases; nucleotides outside the gene matches: 5. CDR1 and CDR2 from the germline V gene are SGHRS and YFSETQ. The CDR3 loop is CASSRTSGMSSYNEQFF. DNA of the CDR3: TGCGCCAGCAGCCGGACTAGCGGGATGAGCTCCTACAATGAGCAGTTCTTC.